Below are 27 T cell receptor beta chains sequenced from a single sample in a study of T cell changes during pregnancy in multiple sclerosis. Repertoires were generated with immunoSEQ multiplex PCR, while TCRdb's copy carries only in-frame clones and drops some. The sample has roughly 68,000 clones; 90% to 95% are singletons. Specimen: peripheral blood, collected in the second trimester of pregnancy. Every receptor here comes from a female donor in good health, enrolled as a control in a pregnancy study.

The rearrangement uses TRBV4-3 and TRBJ2-7; no clear D gene. The length of the CDR3 is 14 residues. Germline assignment: CDR1 LGHNA and CDR2 YSLEER. Trimming removed 1 base from V and 0 bases from J, with 7 bases in between. The CDR3 here is CASSQVGGSYEQYF. CDR3 bases: TGCGCCAGCAGCCAAGTTGGCGGCTCCTACGAGCAGTACTTC.

The chain recombines TRBV5-1 with TRBJ2-3, with a weak D call TRBD2 (6 bases). Looked up from germline, CDR1 is SGHRS and CDR2 is YFSETQ. Trimming cost V 0 bases and J 2 bases, with 13 bases left between them. This CDR3 spans 16 amino acids. The CDR3 bases are TGCGCCAGCAGCTTGGCCTGGCGGGATAACACAGATACGCAGTATTTT. The encoded protein is CASSLAWRDNTDTQYF.

This clone has more than one count but fewer than ten. The rearrangement joins TRBV6-6 to TRBJ1-3, with TRBD1 as a possible D gene (6 bases). Germline CDR1 MNHNY, CDR2 SVGAGI (reference sequence). Trimming cost V 2 bases and J 0 bases, with 8 bases left between them. The CDR3 loop spans 15 amino acids. In nucleotides, the CDR3 is TGTGCCAGCAGTTACGGGGGCAGCTCTGGAAACACCATATATTTT. It specifies CASSYGGSSGNTIYF.

This clone came up once. The chain uses TRBV6-5 and TRBJ2-1, with TRBD1 matching 7 bases. Germline V gene data show CDR1 as MNHEY and CDR2 as SVGAGI. The CDR3 extends over 15 amino acids. The V and J ends lost 4 bases and 4 bases, in that order; junction bases with no gene match: 7. CDR3 coding DNA: TGTGCCAGCAGTTGGGACAGAGCACTGTACAATGAGCAGTTCTTC. This translates into CASSWDRALYNEQFF.

The chain couples TRBV4-1 to TRBJ2-7; 7 bases align to TRBD1. The CDR3 sequence is 14 residues long. Germline CDR1 reads MGHRA; CDR2 reads YSYEKL. The V gene end was trimmed by 3 bases and the J gene end by 3 bases; junction bases not matched to a gene: 5. The CDR3 protein is CASSHPGQIYEQYF. The CDR3 DNA follows: TGCGCCAGCAGCCATCCGGGACAGATCTACGAGCAGTACTTC.

Only a few counts were recorded for this clone. This chain connects TRBV13 to TRBJ1-2, with 9 bases matching TRBD1. This CDR3 region has 17 residues. V gave up 3 bases and J gave up 3 bases; unmatched junction bases: 11. CDR1 PRHDT and CDR2 FYEKMQ come from the germline V gene (reference sequence). CDR3 sequence reads: CASSLGTGSLNDYGYTF. For the CDR3, the DNA is TGTGCCAGCAGCTTGGGGACAGGGTCCCTCAACGACTATGGCTACACCTTC. Full variable domain (rest looked up from reference TRBV13 and TRBJ1-2): AAGVIQSPRHLIKEKRETATLKCYPIPRHDTVYWYQQGPGQDPQFLISFYEKMQSDKGSIPDRFSAQQFSDYHSELNMSSLELGDSALYFCASSLGTGSLNDYGYTFGSGTRLTVV.

The chain couples TRBV5-1 to TRBJ2-5; 9 bases fit TRBD1. The CDR3 is 15 amino acids. V gave up 4 bases and J gave up 4 bases; unmatched junction bases: 8. Germline V gives CDR1 SGHRS, CDR2 YFSETQ. The CDR3 sequence: CASSQDRGAVETQYF. The CDR3 DNA follows: TGCGCCAGCAGCCAAGACAGGGGGGCGGTAGAGACCCAGTACTTC.

J is TRBJ2-3 and V is TRBV28, with 9 bases fitting TRBD2. From germline, CDR1 is MDHEN and CDR2 SYDVKM. The CDR3 runs to 13 residues. J lost 9 bases, V lost 6 bases, and 7 bases had no gene match. CDR3 region: CASRGLAVGTQYF. CDR3 DNA sequence: TGTGCCAGCAGGGGACTAGCCGTTGGAACGCAGTATTTT.

The chain recombines TRBV6-5 with TRBJ2-7; tentatively, D is TRBD1 (6 bases). Between the trimmed V and J ends, which lost 5 bases and 0 bases, there was a span of 11 bases. The CDR3 has 14 residues. Germline CDR1 MNHEY, CDR2 SVGAGI. CDR3 protein: CASSRTGSSYEQYF. In DNA form, the CDR3 reads TGTGCCAGCAGTAGAACAGGGAGCTCCTACGAGCAGTACTTC.

V gene TRBV4-1 combines with J gene TRBJ2-1, with a tentative D call TRBD2 (6 bases). The V end lost 4 bases, the J end lost 3 bases, and 16 bases lay between the germline ends. Germline V lookup: CDR1 MGHRA, CDR2 YSYEKL. The CDR3 spans 16 residues. Here the CDR3 DNA reads TGCGCCAGCAGCCCCTCCCGACTAGGAAGCTACAATGAGCAGTTCTTC. As protein: CASSPSRLGSYNEQFF.

This clone showed up just once. This chain uses TRBV7-2 with TRBJ2-7; 12 bases are a match to TRBD2. The ends lost 3 bases at V and 2 bases at J; junction bases unmatched: 2. This CDR3 has 15 residues. The germline gives CDR1 SGHTA, CDR2 FQGNSA. This CDR3 reads CASSFTSGGPYEQYF. As DNA, the CDR3 is TGTGCCAGCAGCTTTACTAGCGGGGGGCCCTACGAGCAGTACTTC.

The rearrangement joins TRBV27 to TRBJ1-6; D is undetermined. The CDR3 totals 14 residues. Germline V CDR1 and CDR2: MNHEY, SMNVEV (reference sequence). Deletions cut 4 bases from V and 7 bases from J, with 11 bases between. DNA for the CDR3: TGTGCCAGCAGTTCGGTGACCGGGAATTCACCCCTCCACTTT. Residues: CASSSVTGNSPLHF.

The chain uses TRBV27 and TRBJ1-1, with a weak D call TRBD1 (6 bases). The V end lost 5 bases, the J end lost 5 bases, and 18 bases lay between the germline ends. Germline CDR1 and CDR2: MNHEY and SMNVEV (reference sequence). The CDR3 has 15 residues. The CDR3 DNA sequence: TGTGCCAGCAGTCAGGACAGTCGGGTTAGAACTGAAGCTTTCTTT. Its translation is CASSQDSRVRTEAFF.

The chain has TRBV5-8 and TRBJ2-3, with 8 bases aligning to TRBD1. Germline V gene sequence: CDR1 SGHTS, CDR2 YDEGEE. Trimming cost V 3 bases and J 2 bases; bases outside gene matches: 8. The length of the CDR3 is 16 residues. Here the CDR3 DNA reads TGTGCCAGCAGCTCCGGCCGGGACAGGTCCACAGATACGCAGTATTTT. Protein product: CASSSGRDRSTDTQYF.

The chain couples TRBV19 to TRBJ2-5; 8 nucleotides agree with TRBD1. The junction had 14 bases not matched to a gene; V was cut back by 9 bases and J by 5 bases. The CDR3 totals 15 residues. The germline gives CDR1 LNHDA, CDR2 SQIVND (reference sequence). The CDR3 spells CARPLIRGRRETQYF. CDR3 bases: TGTGCCAGACCACTTATCAGGGGGCGCCGGGAGACCCAGTACTTC.

This chain joins TRBV7-2 and TRBJ1-3, with D unresolved. Per germline, CDR1 SGHTA and CDR2 FQGNSA. The CDR3 spans 12 residues. V shed 5 bases and J shed 3 bases, with 5 bases lying between them. CDR3 amino acids: CASSPLGNTIYF. The CDR3 region has the DNA TGTGCCAGCAGCCCCCTTGGAAACACCATATATTTT.

V is TRBV29-1 and J is TRBJ1-1; D ambiguous. V lost 6 bases to trimming and J lost 1 base, with 12 bases between them. The CDR3 sequence is 13 residues long. The V gene's germline CDR1 is SQVTM and CDR2 ANQGSEA. The CDR3 spells CSVGRRQNTEAFF. CDR3 nucleotides: TGCAGCGTGGGCCGACGGCAGAACACTGAAGCTTTCTTT.

This clone was seen just once. The gene calls are TRBV30 and TRBJ2-1; a weak D match, TRBD1 (5 bases). Per the germline V gene, CDR1 is GTSNPN and CDR2 is SVGIG (reference sequence). The V end lost 2 bases, the J end lost 14 bases, and 19 bases lay between the germline ends. The CDR3 runs to 13 residues. The CDR3 bases are TGTGCCTGGAGTAAAGGTGAGGCAGGGCAAAAGTTCTTC. The encoded protein is CAWSKGEAGQKFF. Full variable domain (rest looked up from reference TRBV30 and TRBJ2-1): SQTIHQWPATLVQPVGSPLSLECTVEGTSNPNLYWYRQAAGRGLQLLFYSVGIGQISSEVPQNLSASRPQDRQFILSSKKLLLSDSGFYLCAWSKGEAGQKFFGPGTRLTVL.

The V gene is TRBV7-2, the J gene TRBJ2-3; the D gene is possibly TRBD2 (6 bases). Germline CDR1 is SGHTA and CDR2 is FQGNSA. V lost 6 bases and J lost 6, with 10 bases in between. The CDR3 is made up of 12 amino acids. The CDR3 DNA reads as TGTGCCAGCAGTCCCGGAGGGGATACGCAGTATTTT. Amino acid sequence: CASSPGGDTQYF.

The genes are TRBV7-3 and TRBJ2-2; maybe TRBD1 (6 bases). V was clipped by 4 bases and J by 3 bases, with 9 bases between them. CDR1 is SGHTA, CDR2 FQGTGA, per germline. This CDR3 is 14 amino acids long. The CDR3 protein is CASSSDRDTGELFF. DNA of the CDR3: TGTGCCAGCAGCTCGGACAGAGACACCGGGGAGCTGTTTTTT.

The genes are TRBV19 and TRBJ2-1; no clear D. The CDR3 spans 16 residues. The V end lost 7 bases, the J end lost 0 bases, and 16 bases lay between the germline ends. The germline CDR1 and CDR2 sequences are LNHDA and SQIVND (reference sequence). The CDR3 sequence: CASTYQWASSYNEQFF. As DNA, the CDR3 is TGTGCCAGTACCTATCAGTGGGCGAGCTCCTACAATGAGCAGTTCTTC.

A single count supports this clone. V gene TRBV19 combines with J gene TRBJ2-7; 9 bases map to TRBD1. The CDR3 extends over 14 amino acids. Looked up from germline, CDR1 is LNHDA and CDR2 is SQIVND (reference sequence). After removal of 1 base from V and 9 bases from J, the junction contained 7 bases not matched to a gene. CDR3 nucleotides: TGTGCCAGTAGTATAGGGACAGGGGTCTTGGGGCAGTACTTC. Protein sequence: CASSIGTGVLGQYF. Looking up the rest from reference TRBV19 and TRBJ2-7 gives the full variable domain: DGGITQSPKYLFRKEGQNVTLSCEQNLNHDAMYWYRQDPGQGLRLIYYSQIVNDFQKGDIAEGYSVSREKKESFPLTVTSAQKNPTAFYLCASSIGTGVLGQYFGPGTRLTVT.

The CDR3, as DNA: TGTGCCAGCAGCCCGGGGGGACCTAACACTGAAGCTTTCTTT. This gives the protein CASSPGGPNTEAFF. The chain combines TRBV6-5 with TRBJ1-1, with a weak D call TRBD1 (5 bases). CDR1 and CDR2 from the germline V gene are MNHEY and SVGAGI. The V and J ends lost 6 bases and 2 bases respectively, with 13 bases between them. This CDR3 contains 14 residues.

The rearrangement joins TRBV5-1 to TRBJ2-5; TRBD2 matches 8 bases. The J call is doubtful: the DNA matches TRBJ2-7 better. The germline V gene encodes CDR1 SGHRS and CDR2 YFSETQ. The CDR3 has 15 amino acids. CDR3 loop: CASSLGSGGPYEQYF. The CDR3 nucleotides read TGCGCCAGCAGCTTGGGGAGCGGGGGCCCCTACGAGCAGTACTTC.

The chain carries TRBV6-4 and TRBJ2-3, with 8 bases lining up with TRBD2. CDR1 MRHNA and CDR2 SNTAGT come from the germline V gene. The CDR3 has 14 residues. V lost 4 bases to trimming and J lost 5 bases; unmatched junction nucleotides: 5. This CDR3 reads CASSVRGGRDTQYF. CDR3 sequence (DNA): TGTGCCAGCAGTGTACGGGGGGGCCGAGATACGCAGTATTTT.

This clone was recorded once. CDR3 nucleotides: TGCGCCAGCAGCGTGGACAGGGGGCTCGGCACAGATACGCAGTATTTT. Translated: CASSVDRGLGTDTQYF. V is TRBV4-1 and J is TRBJ2-3; 11 bases line up with TRBD1. Germline V gene lookup returns CDR1 MGHRA and CDR2 YSYEKL. The CDR3 spans 16 residues. Trimming removed 5 bases from V and 1 base from J; junction bases left unmatched: 5.

This clone was seen a single time. The chain recombines TRBV7-8 with TRBJ2-7; D remains unclear. The CDR3 contains 12 residues. The V gene lost 1 base and the J gene lost 3 bases, with 4 bases spanning the gap. Germline assignment: CDR1 SGHVS and CDR2 FQNEAQ. CDR3 loop: CASSLVGYEQYF. The CDR3 nucleotides are TGTGCCAGCAGCTTAGTCGGCTACGAGCAGTACTTC.